The T cell receptor beta chain under discussion was sequenced for a study of blood T cell repertoires in COVID-19. Study in general: The United States, Italy and Spain provided the acute and convalescent COVID-19 samples. Sample material is recorded as cDNA or gDNA derived from T cells, B-cell-depleted T cells, or PBMCs.

The method was immunoSEQ multiplex PCR; TCRdb's version includes in-frame clones alone and lacks a portion of them. The sample records about 15,000 clones, about 80% being singletons. The CDR3 runs 15 residues. Germline CDR1 LGHNA, CDR2 YSLEER. The J segment lost 3 bases and the V segment lost 4 bases, leaving 5 bases of the junction unmatched. What was sequenced was peripheral blood. The rearrangement links TRBV4-3 to TRBJ2-2, with TRBD2 identical over 7 bases. The source of this sequence is a man aged 65 to 79 with active or convalescent COVID-19. CDR3 sequence reads: CASSREGPYTGELFF. The CDR3 DNA is TGCGCCAGCAGCCGGGAGGGGCCTTACACCGGGGAGCTGTTTTTT.